The T cell receptor beta chain under discussion was sequenced for a study of CD8 T cells in Susac syndrome. With random hexamers, about 0.5 to 1 ug RNA was reverse transcribed. The immunoSEQ assay covered 54 Vbeta and 13 Jbeta segments for CDR3. Each CDR3 protein gets one entry after TCRdb re-called the immunoSEQ multiplex PCR reads with MiXCR. The table lists approximately 120,000 distinct CDR3 sequences, around nine tenths of them singletons. J gave up 4 bases and V 4 bases, and 9 bases lay outside the gene matches. This CDR3 spans 15 amino acids. CDR1 is MDHEN, CDR2 SYDVKM, per germline. The authors sequenced TCR beta from blood CD8+ and CD4+ T cells. TEMRA cells were enriched by FACS, and CD4+ and CD8+ T cells were negatively isolated.

The chain uses TRBV28 and TRBJ1-2, with 7 bases lining up with TRBD1. Sequencing was done on a sample of CD8+ T cells from PBMCs. The TCR comes from a human donor with multiple sclerosis. CDR3 nucleotides: TGTGCCAGCAGTTCAATTGACAGGGAAATCTATGGCTACACCTTC. It encodes CASSSIDREIYGYTF.